These 6 T cell receptor beta chains were all obtained from the same sample, sequenced in a study of T cell clonotyping in hematopoietic cell transplantation (dated by TCRdb to the early 2020s). Sample time point, as interpreted from the label and publication: 180 days after allo-HCT. Library generation was performed with the immunoSEQ multiplex PCR assay. The immuneACCESS repertoire file appears here via TCRdb, limited to in-frame rearrangements. These files lack a portion of the clones; in checked studies, under half of the deficit traces to unresolved V genes, and the cause of the others is not known. The sample profile shows about 9,000 clones; roughly 85% of them were found once. Approximately 48% of the sample lies in the top ten. This sample comprised peripheral blood mononuclear cells, obtained 180 days after allogeneic stem cell transplant. All receptors derive from a female patient aged 50-59 years who had an allogeneic stem cell transplant from a related donor, so the T cells may come from the graft donor. Some clones in this sample may be carry-over from other donors' samples.

J is TRBJ1-1 and V is TRBV19; D not resolved. Trimming shortened V by 3 bases and J by 3 bases, and 11 bases separated the two germline ends. The CDR3 is made up of 14 amino acids. Per germline, CDR1 LNHDA and CDR2 SQIVND (reference sequence). The CDR3 protein is CASSITPQDTEAFF. The CDR3 bases are TGTGCCAGTAGTATTACCCCCCAGGACACTGAAGCTTTCTTT.

The V and J genes are TRBV19 and TRBJ1-5, with 7 bases identical to TRBD1. The V and J ends lost 7 bases and 5 bases, in that order; junction bases with no gene match: 11. Per germline, CDR1 LNHDA and CDR2 SQIVND (reference sequence). The CDR3 sequence is 15 residues long. In DNA form, the CDR3 reads TGTGCCAGTAATACGAGGTACAGGGGCGATCAGCCCCAGCATTTT. This encodes CASNTRYRGDQPQHF.

The V call is TRBV4-1, the J call TRBJ2-1; 11 nucleotides line up with TRBD2. CDR1 and CDR2 from the germline V gene are MGHRA and YSYEKL. The CDR3 loop spans 15 amino acids. V lost 6 bases, J lost 10 bases, and 11 bases stayed unmatched. The CDR3 DNA reads as TGCGCCAGCAGGGATAGTAGCGGGGGGGCGAGGGAGCAGTTCTTC. Its protein product is CASRDSSGGAREQFF.

This clone was detected only a few times. This chain links TRBV5-1 with TRBJ2-2; D is undetermined. The germline V gene encodes CDR1 SGHRS and CDR2 YFSETQ. The CDR3 sequence is 14 residues long. V lost 6 bases and J lost 0, with 9 bases in between. CDR3 amino acids: CASNETPNTGELFF. CDR3 sequence (DNA): TGCGCCAGCAATGAGACCCCGAACACCGGGGAGCTGTTTTTT.

The chain links TRBV9 to TRBJ1-5; 9 bases agree with TRBD1. This CDR3 spans 14 amino acids. Germline trimming cut 0 bases from V and 5 bases from J; bases unmatched to any gene: 0. Germline CDR1 is SGDLS and CDR2 is YYNGEE. CDR3 DNA: TGTGCCAGCAGCGTAGGGACAGGGGATCAGCCCCAGCATTTT. Encoded protein: CASSVGTGDQPQHF.

The chain uses TRBV2 and TRBJ2-7, with D possibly TRBD2 on 5 matching bases. The CDR3 has 12 residues. Per germline, CDR1 SNHLY and CDR2 FYNNEI. V was trimmed by 4 bases and J by 3 bases, leaving 7 bases between them. The CDR3 DNA sequence: TGTGCCAGCAGTGGCCGGGACTACGAGCAGTACTTC. Amino acids: CASSGRDYEQYF.